Below are 8 T cell receptor beta chains sequenced from a single sample in a study of human T cells and chemical hapten exposure. In TCRdb, the RACE reads were re-called with MiXCR into one record per CDR3 protein. The sample shows approximately 340,000 distinct CDR3 sequences, around 6.9% of them seen only once. Time point denoted: patch test 1, 2 weeks after DPC sensitization. Treatment denoted: therapeutic diphenylcyclopropenone sensitization with weekly scalp DPC. This specimen was whole blood, taken in connection with sensitization to the hapten diphenylcyclopropenone (DPC). These receptors all come from a woman aged 18 to 35 with alopecia areata. Some clones in this sample may be carry-over from other donors' samples.

This chain connects TRBV24-1 to TRBJ1-4, with unresolved D. V lost 2 bases and J 3 bases, leaving 3 bases between the germline ends. The CDR3 length is 13 residues. Germline CDR1 reads KGHDR; CDR2 reads SFDVKD. CDR3 bases: TGTGCCACCAGTGATTCCCCTAATGAAAAACTGTTTTTT. It yields the protein CATSDSPNEKLFF.

The chain has TRBV27 and TRBJ2-7, with TRBD1 matching 7 bases. V lost 0 bases and J lost 3; bases outside the gene matches: 5. This CDR3 has 15 residues. CDR1 is MNHEY and CDR2 is SMNVEV in the germline V gene (reference sequence). DNA for the CDR3: TGTGCCAGCAGTTTATCACAGGGGATTTTCTACGAGCAGTACTTC. The encoded protein is CASSLSQGIFYEQYF.

The V and J genes are TRBV3-1 and TRBJ2-7, with D tentatively TRBD1 or TRBD2 (7 bases each). V lost 4 bases and J 4 bases, leaving 14 bases between the germline ends. This CDR3 region has 14 residues. The germline V gene has CDR1 LGHDT and CDR2 YNNKEL (reference sequence). The CDR3 DNA reads TGTGCCAGCAGCCGGAGCGGGACAGAGTACGAGCAGTACTTC. This codes for CASSRSGTEYEQYF.

This chain joins TRBV7-2 and TRBJ2-3; 8 bases agree with TRBD2. V was pared by 0 bases and J by 3 bases, with 5 bases of the junction left unmatched. The CDR3 runs to 16 residues. Per the germline V gene, CDR1 is SGHTA and CDR2 is FQGNSA. The DNA for the CDR3 is TGTGCCAGCAGCTTAGCCGGGACTAGTCGTACAGATACGCAGTATTTT. It translates to CASSLAGTSRTDTQYF.

This clonotype was detected ten times or more. The chain carries TRBV11-1 and TRBJ1-6; D gene unclear. The CDR3 is 15 amino acids. Trimming pared 5 bases from V and 7 bases from J, leaving 15 bases between. Germline V gene data show CDR1 as SGHAT and CDR2 as FQDESV (reference sequence). The CDR3: CASSPQGGLNSPLHF. The CDR3 DNA sequence: TGTGCCAGCAGCCCGCAAGGAGGGTTGAATTCACCCCTCCACTTT.

J is TRBJ2-5 and V is TRBV11-1, with TRBD2 matching over 11 bases. The CDR3 loop spans 16 amino acids. Germline V gene sequence: CDR1 SGHAT, CDR2 FQDESV (reference sequence). Losses at the gene ends were 5 bases for V and 2 bases for J; bases not matched to a gene: 7. The CDR3 protein is CASSISSSGGQETQYF. Written as DNA, the CDR3 is TGTGCCAGCAGCATCTCCTCTAGCGGGGGGCAAGAGACCCAGTACTTC.

This clonotype was counted a few times. The chain has TRBV5-1 and TRBJ2-6, with D maybe TRBD1 (6 bases). Germline V gene sequence: CDR1 SGHRS, CDR2 YFSETQ. The CDR3 has 15 residues. Trimming removed 3 bases from V and 2 bases from J, with 9 bases in between. The CDR3 nucleotides are TGCGCCAGCAGCTCCTACAGGGCTGGGGCCAACGTCCTGACTTTC. It codes for CASSSYRAGANVLTF.

The chain uses TRBV2 and TRBJ1-4; 7 nucleotides agree with TRBD1. After removal of 7 bases from V and 7 bases from J, the junction contained 9 bases not matched to a gene. Germline CDR1 and CDR2: SNHLY and FYNNEI. There are 14 residues in the CDR3. As DNA, the CDR3 is TGTGCCAGCACTATAGGACAGGTCCGTGAAAAACTGTTTTTT. Amino acids: CASTIGQVREKLFF. Complete variable domain (other parts from reference TRBV2 and TRBJ1-4): EPEVTQTPSHQVTQMGQEVILRCVPISNHLYFYWYRQILGQKVEFLVSFYNNEISEKSEIFDDQFSVERPDGSNFTLKIRSTKLEDSAMYFCASTIGQVREKLFFGSGTQLSVL.